The clone carrying this T cell receptor beta chain was recorded a few times. CDR1 is SGHDN, CDR2 FVKESK, per germline. The CDR3 extends over 16 amino acids. Trimming cost V 1 base and J 3 bases, with 14 bases left between them. These data come from a study of shared T cell receptors in the human thymus. Sequenced by immunoSEQ multiplex PCR; TCRdb stores in-frame clones only, minus some. The profile covers hundreds of thousands of clones, with roughly 90% appearing a single time and 0.0085% to 0.012% taken by the ten largest. These data were also reused for a study on human thymus T cells. That work states: Resections from corrective heart surgery provided thymus tissue. Among thymic and blood repertoires, usage of V and J genes appeared biased.

This TCR was sampled from a boy under two years old with a congenital heart defect. The rearrangement links TRBV14 to TRBJ2-3; D not certain. Sequencing used thymocytes. CDR3 nucleotide sequence: TGTGCCAGCAGCCAAGGAGGTGCTAGTAGTACAGATACGCAGTATTTT. This encodes CASSQGGASSTDTQYF.